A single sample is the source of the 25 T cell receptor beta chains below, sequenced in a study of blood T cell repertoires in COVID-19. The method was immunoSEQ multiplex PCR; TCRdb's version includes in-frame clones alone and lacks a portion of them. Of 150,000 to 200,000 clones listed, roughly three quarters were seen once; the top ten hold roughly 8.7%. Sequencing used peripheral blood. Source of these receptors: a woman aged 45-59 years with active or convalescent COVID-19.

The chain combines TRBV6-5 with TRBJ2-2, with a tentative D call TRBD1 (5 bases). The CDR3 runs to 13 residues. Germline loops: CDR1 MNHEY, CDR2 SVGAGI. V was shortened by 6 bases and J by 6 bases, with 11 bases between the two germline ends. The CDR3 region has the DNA TGTGCCAGCAGGGCCCAAGGGGCCGGGGAGCTGTTTTTT. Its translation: CASRAQGAGELFF.

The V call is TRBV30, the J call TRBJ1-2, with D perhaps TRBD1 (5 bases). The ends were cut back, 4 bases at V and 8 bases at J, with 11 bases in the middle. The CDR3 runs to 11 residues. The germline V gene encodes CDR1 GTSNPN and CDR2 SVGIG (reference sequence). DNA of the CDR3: TGTGCCTGGACCAGGGTGGGCGGCTACACCTTC. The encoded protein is CAWTRVGGYTF.

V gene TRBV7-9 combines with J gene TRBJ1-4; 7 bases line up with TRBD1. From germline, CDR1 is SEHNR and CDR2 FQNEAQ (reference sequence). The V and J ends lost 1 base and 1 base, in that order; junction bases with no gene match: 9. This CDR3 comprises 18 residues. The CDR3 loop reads CASSLVETGIITNEKLFF. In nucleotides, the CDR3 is TGTGCCAGCAGCTTAGTAGAGACAGGGATCATAACTAATGAAAAACTGTTTTTT. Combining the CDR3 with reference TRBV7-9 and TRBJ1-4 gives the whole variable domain DTGVSQNPRHKITKRGQNVTFRCDPISEHNRLYWYRQTLGQGPEFLTYFQNEAQLEKSRLLSDRFSAERPKGSFSTLEIQRTEQGDSAMYLCASSLVETGIITNEKLFFGSGTQLSVL.

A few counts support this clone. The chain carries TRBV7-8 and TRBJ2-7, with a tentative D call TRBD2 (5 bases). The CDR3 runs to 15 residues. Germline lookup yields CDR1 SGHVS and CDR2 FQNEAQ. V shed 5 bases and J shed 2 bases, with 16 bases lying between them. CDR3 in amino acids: CASSANSVGAYEQYF. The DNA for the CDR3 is TGTGCCAGCAGCGCGAATAGTGTCGGGGCCTACGAGCAGTACTTC.

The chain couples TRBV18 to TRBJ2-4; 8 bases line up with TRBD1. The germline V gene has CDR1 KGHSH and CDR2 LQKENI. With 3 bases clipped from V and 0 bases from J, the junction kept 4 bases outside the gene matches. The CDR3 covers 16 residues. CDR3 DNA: TGTGCCAGCTCACCGACAGGGGTTGAAGCCAAAAACATTCAGTACTTC. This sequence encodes CASSPTGVEAKNIQYF.

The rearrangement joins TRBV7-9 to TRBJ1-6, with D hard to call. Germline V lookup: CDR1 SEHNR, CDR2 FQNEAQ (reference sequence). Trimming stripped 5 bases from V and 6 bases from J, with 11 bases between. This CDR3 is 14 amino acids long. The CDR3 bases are TGTGCCAGCAGCCGGGAGTTTTTTAATTCACCCCTCCACTTT. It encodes CASSREFFNSPLHF.

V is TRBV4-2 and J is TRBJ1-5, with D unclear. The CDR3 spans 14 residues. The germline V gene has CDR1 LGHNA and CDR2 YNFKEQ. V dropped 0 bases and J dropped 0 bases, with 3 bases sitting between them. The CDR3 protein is CASSQDLSNQPQHF. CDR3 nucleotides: TGTGCCAGCAGCCAAGATCTTAGCAATCAGCCCCAGCATTTT.

The CDR3 DNA is TGTGCCAGCAGCTTAAATAGCGGGAGGTCCTACGAGCAGTACTTC. Translation: CASSLNSGRSYEQYF. The gene calls are TRBV11-3 and TRBJ2-7; 10 bases are shared with TRBD2. Germline trimming cut 2 bases from V and 1 base from J; bases unmatched to any gene: 2. This CDR3 contains 15 residues. CDR1 is SGHNT and CDR2 is YENEEA in the germline V gene.

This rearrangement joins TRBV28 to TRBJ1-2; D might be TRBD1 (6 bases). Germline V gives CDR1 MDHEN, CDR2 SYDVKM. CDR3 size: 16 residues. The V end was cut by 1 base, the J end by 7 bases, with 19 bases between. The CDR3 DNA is TGTGCCAGCAGTTTATTGAGCACTGGACAGAGCCGTGGCTACACCTTC. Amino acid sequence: CASSLLSTGQSRGYTF.

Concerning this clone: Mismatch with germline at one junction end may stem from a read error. CDR3 nucleotide sequence: TGTGCCAGCAGTCTCAACAGCTACCATGAGCAGTTCTTC. This gives the protein CASSLNSYHEQFF. The rearrangement joins TRBV12-3 or TRBV12-4 to TRBJ2-1; no definite D call. The CDR3 sequence is 13 residues long.

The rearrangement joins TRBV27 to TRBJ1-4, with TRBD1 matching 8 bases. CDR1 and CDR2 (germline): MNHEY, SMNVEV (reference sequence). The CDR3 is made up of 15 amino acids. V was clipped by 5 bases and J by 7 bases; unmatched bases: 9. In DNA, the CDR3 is TGTGCCAGCAGTCGCTGGACAGGGTTAGGTGAAAAACTGTTTTTT. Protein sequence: CASSRWTGLGEKLFF.

In DNA, the CDR3 is TGTGCCAGTAGTATTACAGGGGTATATAGCAATCAGCCCCAGCATTTT. Protein sequence: CASSITGVYSNQPQHF. This chain links TRBV19 with TRBJ1-5; 7 bases align to TRBD1. The V segment lost 3 bases and the J segment 0 bases; nucleotides outside the gene matches: 5. This CDR3 contains 16 residues. In germline, CDR1 is LNHDA, CDR2 SQIVND (reference sequence). Drawing the rest from reference TRBV19 and TRBJ1-5, the complete variable domain is DGGITQSPKYLFRKEGQNVTLSCEQNLNHDAMYWYRQDPGQGLRLIYYSQIVNDFQKGDIAEGYSVSREKKESFPLTVTSAQKNPTAFYLCASSITGVYSNQPQHFGDGTRLSIL.

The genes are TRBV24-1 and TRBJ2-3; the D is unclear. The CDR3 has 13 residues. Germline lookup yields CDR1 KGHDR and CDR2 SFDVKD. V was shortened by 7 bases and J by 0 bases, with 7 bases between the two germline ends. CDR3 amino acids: CATRAPSTDTQYF. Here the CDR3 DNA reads TGTGCCACCAGAGCGCCTAGCACAGATACGCAGTATTTT.

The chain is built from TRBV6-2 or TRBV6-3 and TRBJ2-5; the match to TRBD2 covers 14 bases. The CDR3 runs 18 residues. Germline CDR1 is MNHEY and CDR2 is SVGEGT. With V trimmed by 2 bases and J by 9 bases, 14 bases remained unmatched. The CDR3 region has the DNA TGTGCCAGCAGTTACGGGGGCTCCGGGACTAGCGGGGGAATCGCCCAGTACTTC. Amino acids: CASSYGGSGTSGGIAQYF.

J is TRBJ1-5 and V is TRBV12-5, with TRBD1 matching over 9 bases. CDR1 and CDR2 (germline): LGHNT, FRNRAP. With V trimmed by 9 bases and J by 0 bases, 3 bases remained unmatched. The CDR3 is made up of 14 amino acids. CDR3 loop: CASGTGSSNQPQHF. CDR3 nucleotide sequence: TGTGCTAGCGGGACAGGGAGTAGCAATCAGCCCCAGCATTTT.

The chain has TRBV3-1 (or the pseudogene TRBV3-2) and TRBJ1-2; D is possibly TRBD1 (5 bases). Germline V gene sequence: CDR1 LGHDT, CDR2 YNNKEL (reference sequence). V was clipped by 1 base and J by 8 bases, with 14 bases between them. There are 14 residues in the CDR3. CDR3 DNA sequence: TGTGCCAGCAGCCAAGTAAGGTCAGGGAAAGGCTACACCTTC. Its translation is CASSQVRSGKGYTF.

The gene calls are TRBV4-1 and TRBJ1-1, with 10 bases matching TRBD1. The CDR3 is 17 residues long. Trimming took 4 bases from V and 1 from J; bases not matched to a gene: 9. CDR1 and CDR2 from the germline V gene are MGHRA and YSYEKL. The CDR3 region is CASSPGQGTFGNTEAFF. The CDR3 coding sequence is TGCGCCAGCAGCCCGGGACAGGGGACCTTTGGGAACACTGAAGCTTTCTTT.

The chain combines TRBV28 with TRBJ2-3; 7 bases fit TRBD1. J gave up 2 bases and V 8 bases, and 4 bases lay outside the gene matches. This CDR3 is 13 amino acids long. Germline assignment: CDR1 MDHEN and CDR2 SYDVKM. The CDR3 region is CASLDRVTDTQYF. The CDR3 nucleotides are TGTGCCAGCCTAGACAGGGTCACAGATACGCAGTATTTT.

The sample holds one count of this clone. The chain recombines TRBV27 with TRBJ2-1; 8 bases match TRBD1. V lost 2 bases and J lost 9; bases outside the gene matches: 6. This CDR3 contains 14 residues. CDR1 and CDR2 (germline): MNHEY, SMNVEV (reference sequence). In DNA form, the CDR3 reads TGTGCCAGCAGTTTAGGACAGGGTGTAGGTGAGCAGTTCTTC. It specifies CASSLGQGVGEQFF.

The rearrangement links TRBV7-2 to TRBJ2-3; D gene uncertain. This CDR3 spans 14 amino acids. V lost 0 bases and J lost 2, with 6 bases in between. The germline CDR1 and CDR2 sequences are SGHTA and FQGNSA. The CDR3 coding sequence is TGTGCCAGCAGCTTAGCGAGTACCACAGATACGCAGTATTTT. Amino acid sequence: CASSLASTTDTQYF. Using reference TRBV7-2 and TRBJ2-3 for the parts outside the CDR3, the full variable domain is GAGVSQSPSNKVTEKGKDVELRCDPISGHTALYWYRQSLGQGLEFLIYFQGNSAPDKSGLPSDRFSAERTGGSVSTLTIQRTQQEDSAVYLCASSLASTTDTQYFGPGTRLTVL.

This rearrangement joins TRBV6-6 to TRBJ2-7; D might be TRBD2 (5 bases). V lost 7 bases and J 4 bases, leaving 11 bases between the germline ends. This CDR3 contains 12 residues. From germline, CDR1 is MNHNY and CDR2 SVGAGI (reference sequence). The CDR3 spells CASTFGGYEQYF. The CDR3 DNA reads TGTGCCAGCACCTTCGGAGGATACGAGCAGTACTTC.

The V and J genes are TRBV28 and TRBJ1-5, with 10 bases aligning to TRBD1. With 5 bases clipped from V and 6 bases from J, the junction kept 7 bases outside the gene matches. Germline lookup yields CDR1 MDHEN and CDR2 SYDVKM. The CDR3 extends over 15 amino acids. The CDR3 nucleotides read TGTGCCAGCAGTCCACCGACAGGGGGCGGTCAGCCCCAGCATTTT. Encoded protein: CASSPPTGGGQPQHF.

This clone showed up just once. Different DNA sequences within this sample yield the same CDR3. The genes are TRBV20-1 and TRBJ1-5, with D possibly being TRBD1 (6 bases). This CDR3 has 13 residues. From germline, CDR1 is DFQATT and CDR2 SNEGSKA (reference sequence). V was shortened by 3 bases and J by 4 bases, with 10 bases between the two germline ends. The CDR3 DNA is TGCAGTGCTAGTGGTCAGGGGAATCAGCCCCAGCATTTT. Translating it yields CSASGQGNQPQHF.

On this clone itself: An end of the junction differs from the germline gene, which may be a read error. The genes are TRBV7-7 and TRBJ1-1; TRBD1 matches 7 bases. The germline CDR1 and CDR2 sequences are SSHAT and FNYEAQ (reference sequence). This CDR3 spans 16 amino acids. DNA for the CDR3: TGTGCTAGCAGCTTCAGACAGGGAGCCCCGAACACTGAAGCTTTCTTT. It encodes CASSFRQGAPNTEAFF.

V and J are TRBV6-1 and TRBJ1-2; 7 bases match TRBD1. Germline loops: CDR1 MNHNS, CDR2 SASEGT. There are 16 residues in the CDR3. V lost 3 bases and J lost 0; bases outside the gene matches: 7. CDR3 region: CASSELRDSTNYGYTF. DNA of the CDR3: TGTGCCAGCAGTGAGCTTCGGGACAGCACTAACTATGGCTACACCTTC.